The rows below give T cell receptor beta chains drawn from one sample of a study of blood T cell repertoires in COVID-19. Repertoires were generated with immunoSEQ multiplex PCR, while TCRdb's copy carries only in-frame clones and drops some. The data hold approximately 250,000 clones, with around nine tenths observed a single time. The sample was peripheral blood. The receptor source for this set is an older woman with COVID-19, enrolled during active disease. The CDR3 runs from the conserved cysteine through the conserved F or W. Fields, in order: V gene, clone size, CDR3 length, J gene, D gene, CDR3 protein, CDR3 DNA. A D gene is named only where the DNA matches it firmly. Clone size is stated in some rows and not others, as once, few, many or a class when expanded.

v_gene: TRBV5-4; abundance: .; len: 15; j_gene: TRBJ2-2; d_gene: .; CDR3aa: CASRVRQIHTGELFF; CDR3nt: TGTGCCAGCAGGGTAAGACAGATTCACACCGGGGAGCTGTTTTTT
v_gene: TRBV3-1/TRBV3-2; abundance: .; len: 13; j_gene: TRBJ1-5; d_gene: .; CDR3aa: CASSQARSQPQHF; CDR3nt: TGTGCCAGCAGTCAAGCCCGGTCGCAGCCCCAGCATTTT
v_gene: TRBV19; abundance: .; len: 12; j_gene: TRBJ1-2; d_gene: .; CDR3aa: CASSIEVGGYTF; CDR3nt: TGTGCCAGTAGTATAGAGGTTGGCGGCTACACCTTC
v_gene: TRBV6-2/TRBV6-3; abundance: .; len: 14; j_gene: TRBJ2-2; d_gene: .; CDR3aa: CASSYRENTGELFF; CDR3nt: TGTGCCAGCAGTTATCGGGAGAACACCGGGGAGCTGTTTTTT
v_gene: TRBV11-2; abundance: .; len: 16; j_gene: TRBJ2-7; d_gene: TRBD2; CDR3aa: CASSRTSGRARYEQYF; CDR3nt: TGTGCCAGCAGTAGGACTAGCGGGAGGGCTCGCTACGAGCAGTACTTC
v_gene: TRBV10-3; abundance: few; len: 16; j_gene: TRBJ2-3; d_gene: .; CDR3aa: CAISESTQGSTDTQYF; CDR3nt: TGTGCCATCAGTGAGTCGACTCAGGGCAGCACAGATACGCAGTATTTT
v_gene: TRBV10-3; abundance: .; len: 13; j_gene: TRBJ1-2; d_gene: TRBD1; CDR3aa: CAISIQGAGGYTF; CDR3nt: TGTGCCATCAGTATACAGGGGGCAGGGGGCTACACCTTC
v_gene: TRBV27; abundance: .; len: 16; j_gene: TRBJ2-1; d_gene: TRBD1; CDR3aa: CASSATGTGNYNEQFF; CDR3nt: TGTGCCAGCAGTGCAACCGGGACAGGGAATTACAATGAGCAGTTCTTC
v_gene: TRBV18; abundance: .; len: 16; j_gene: TRBJ1-1; d_gene: TRBD1; CDR3aa: CASSPFAQGYNTEAFF; CDR3nt: TGTGCCAGCTCACCATTCGCACAGGGGTATAACACTGAAGCTTTCTTT
v_gene: TRBV3-1/TRBV3-2; abundance: .; len: 19; j_gene: TRBJ2-1; d_gene: TRBD2; CDR3aa: CASSEPGLADPRRGHEQFF; CDR3nt: TGTGCCAGCAGCGAACCGGGACTAGCGGATCCCCGAAGGGGGCATGAGCAGTTCTTC
v_gene: TRBV18; abundance: .; len: 16; j_gene: TRBJ1-3; d_gene: TRBD1; CDR3aa: CASSPRQGAHGNTIYF; CDR3nt: TGTGCCAGCTCACCCCGGCAGGGGGCCCATGGAAACACCATATATTTT
v_gene: TRBV3-1/TRBV3-2; abundance: .; len: 16; j_gene: TRBJ2-3; d_gene: TRBD2; CDR3aa: CASSPSSGRGTDTQYF; CDR3nt: TGTGCCAGCAGCCCCAGTAGCGGGAGAGGGACAGATACGCAGTATTTT
v_gene: TRBV7-7; abundance: .; len: 13; j_gene: TRBJ2-5; d_gene: TRBD2; CDR3aa: CASSTWGGETQYF; CDR3nt: TGTGCCAGCAGCACCTGGGGGGGGGAGACCCAGTACTTC
v_gene: TRBV5-1; abundance: .; len: 14; j_gene: TRBJ2-6; d_gene: .; CDR3aa: CASQGMAGANVLTF; CDR3nt: TGCGCCAGCCAGGGGATGGCTGGGGCCAACGTCCTGACTTTC
v_gene: TRBV3-1/TRBV3-2; abundance: .; len: 14; j_gene: TRBJ2-7; d_gene: TRBD1; CDR3aa: CASSLGTGLYEQYF; CDR3nt: TGTGCCAGCAGCCTCGGGACAGGATTATACGAGCAGTACTTC
v_gene: TRBV18; abundance: .; len: 18; j_gene: TRBJ2-7; d_gene: TRBD2; CDR3aa: CASSKGLAGGRIAYEQYF; CDR3nt: TGTGCCAGCTCAAAGGGACTAGCGGGAGGGAGAATTGCCTACGAGCAGTACTTC
v_gene: TRBV4-2; abundance: .; len: 15; j_gene: TRBJ1-1; d_gene: TRBD1; CDR3aa: CASSRSGTGETEAFF; CDR3nt: TGTGCCAGCAGCCGAAGCGGGACAGGGGAGACTGAAGCTTTCTTT
v_gene: TRBV7-2; abundance: .; len: 13; j_gene: TRBJ2-1; d_gene: .; CDR3aa: CASSSGIHNEQFF; CDR3nt: TGTGCCAGCAGCTCAGGGATACACAATGAGCAGTTCTTC
v_gene: TRBV19; abundance: .; len: 14; j_gene: TRBJ1-2; d_gene: TRBD1; CDR3aa: CASSIGTENYGYTF; CDR3nt: TGTGCCAGTAGTATCGGGACAGAGAACTATGGCTACACCTTC
v_gene: TRBV2; abundance: .; len: 15; j_gene: TRBJ2-3; d_gene: TRBD1; CDR3aa: CASDVQGASPDTQYF; CDR3nt: TGTGCCAGCGACGTGCAGGGGGCGTCCCCAGATACGCAGTATTTT
v_gene: TRBV6-5; abundance: .; len: 15; j_gene: TRBJ1-1; d_gene: .; CDR3aa: CASRDNAGLNTEAFF; CDR3nt: TGTGCCAGCAGGGATAATGCAGGTCTGAACACTGAAGCTTTCTTT
v_gene: TRBV27; abundance: once; len: 17; j_gene: TRBJ2-1; d_gene: TRBD1; CDR3aa: CASSPTFDREQSGEQFF; CDR3nt: TGTGCCAGCAGTCCGACCTTCGACAGGGAACAGTCGGGTGAGCAGTTCTTC
v_gene: TRBV19; abundance: .; len: 15; j_gene: TRBJ2-1; d_gene: TRBD1; CDR3aa: CATKPGTGRYNEQFF; CDR3nt: TGTGCCACAAAACCCGGGACAGGAAGGTACAATGAGCAGTTCTTC
v_gene: TRBV24-1; abundance: .; len: 16; j_gene: TRBJ2-4; d_gene: .; CDR3aa: CATSDPTPQGKNIQYF; CDR3nt: TGTGCCACCAGTGACCCGACCCCACAGGGCAAAAACATTCAGTACTTC
v_gene: TRBV3-1/TRBV3-2; abundance: .; len: 15; j_gene: TRBJ2-1; d_gene: .; CDR3aa: CASSQDFGTHNEQFF; CDR3nt: TGTGCCAGCAGCCAAGATTTCGGGACACACAATGAGCAGTTCTTC
v_gene: TRBV2; abundance: .; len: 15; j_gene: TRBJ2-7; d_gene: TRBD2; CDR3aa: CASSEDGLEAHEQYF; CDR3nt: TGTGCCAGCAGTGAGGACGGACTAGAAGCCCACGAGCAGTACTTC
v_gene: TRBV6-4; abundance: .; len: 15; j_gene: TRBJ2-6; d_gene: TRBD1; CDR3aa: CASGTGGSGANVLTF; CDR3nt: TGTGCCAGCGGCACAGGGGGCTCTGGGGCCAACGTCCTGACTTTC
v_gene: TRBV9; abundance: .; len: 14; j_gene: TRBJ1-6; d_gene: .; CDR3aa: CASSPMAGESPLHF; CDR3nt: TGTGCCAGCAGCCCGATGGCAGGGGAATCACCCCTCCACTTT
v_gene: TRBV5-1; abundance: .; len: 17; j_gene: TRBJ2-1; d_gene: TRBD2; CDR3aa: CASSLVSGTMIYNEQFF; CDR3nt: TGCGCCAGCAGCTTGGTTAGCGGGACCATGATTTACAATGAGCAGTTCTTC
v_gene: TRBV28; abundance: .; len: 14; j_gene: TRBJ1-4; d_gene: .; CDR3aa: CASSPGGGNEKLFF; CDR3nt: TGTGCCAGCAGCCCCGGGGGTGGAAATGAAAAACTGTTTTTT
v_gene: TRBV6-5; abundance: .; len: 16; j_gene: TRBJ2-2; d_gene: .; CDR3aa: CASSYIQGRVTGELFF; CDR3nt: TGTGCCAGCAGTTACATTCAGGGAAGGGTCACCGGGGAGCTGTTTTTT
v_gene: TRBV15; abundance: .; len: 12; j_gene: TRBJ2-7; d_gene: TRBD2; CDR3aa: CATGRDYYEQYF; CDR3nt: TGTGCCACGGGGAGGGACTACTACGAGCAGTACTTC
v_gene: TRBV30; abundance: .; len: 18; j_gene: TRBJ2-1; d_gene: .; CDR3aa: CAWSPPSGGVFWDNEQFF; CDR3nt: TGTGCCTGGAGTCCACCCTCCGGAGGGGTATTCTGGGACAATGAGCAGTTCTTC
v_gene: TRBV28; abundance: .; len: 15; j_gene: TRBJ1-1; d_gene: TRBD1; CDR3aa: CASSGPGQGLTQAFF; CDR3nt: TGTGCCAGTTCGGGACCGGGACAGGGCCTGACCCAAGCTTTCTTT
v_gene: TRBV15; abundance: once; len: 16; j_gene: TRBJ2-2; d_gene: TRBD2; CDR3aa: CATSSPAGWNTGELFF; CDR3nt: TGTGCCACCAGCAGTCCAGCGGGGTGGAACACCGGGGAGCTGTTTTTT
v_gene: TRBV18; abundance: .; len: 17; j_gene: TRBJ2-7; d_gene: TRBD2; CDR3aa: CASSRGLAGDMVYEQYF; CDR3nt: TGTGCCAGCTCACGCGGGTTAGCGGGAGATATGGTCTACGAGCAGTACTTC
v_gene: TRBV15; abundance: .; len: 16; j_gene: TRBJ1-3; d_gene: TRBD1; CDR3aa: CATSRDRAARGNTIYF; CDR3nt: TGTGCCACCAGCAGAGATAGGGCAGCCAGGGGGAACACCATATATTTT
v_gene: TRBV19; abundance: few; len: 17; j_gene: TRBJ1-5; d_gene: TRBD1; CDR3aa: CASGPGTVDRGNQPQHF; CDR3nt: TGTGCCAGTGGTCCGGGGACAGTTGATAGAGGCAATCAGCCCCAGCATTTT
v_gene: TRBV27; abundance: .; len: 16; j_gene: TRBJ1-5; d_gene: TRBD1; CDR3aa: CASSLSKGTGLLPQHF; CDR3nt: TGTGCCAGCAGTTTATCGAAGGGGACAGGGCTTTTGCCCCAGCATTTT
v_gene: TRBV11-1; abundance: .; len: 15; j_gene: TRBJ2-5; d_gene: .; CDR3aa: CASSPRLLIQETQYF; CDR3nt: TGTGCCAGCAGCCCCCGGTTGCTGATCCAAGAGACCCAGTACTTC
v_gene: TRBV6-6; abundance: .; len: 14; j_gene: TRBJ1-5; d_gene: .; CDR3aa: CASSPRAGDQPQHF; CDR3nt: TGTGCCAGCAGCCCTCGAGCGGGCGATCAGCCCCAGCATTTT
v_gene: TRBV6-5; abundance: .; len: 14; j_gene: TRBJ1-5; d_gene: TRBD1; CDR3aa: CASSWDSSNQPQHF; CDR3nt: TGTGCCAGCAGTTGGGACAGCAGCAATCAGCCCCAGCATTTT
v_gene: TRBV2; abundance: .; len: 13; j_gene: TRBJ1-1; d_gene: .; CDR3aa: CASKGRWNTEAFF; CDR3nt: TGTGCCAGCAAGGGGCGTTGGAACACTGAAGCTTTCTTT
v_gene: TRBV7-9; abundance: .; len: 15; j_gene: TRBJ2-1; d_gene: .; CDR3aa: CASSLPLVVTIEQFF; CDR3nt: TGTGCCAGCAGCTTACCATTGGTTGTAACAATTGAGCAGTTCTTC
v_gene: TRBV27; abundance: .; len: 14; j_gene: TRBJ2-5; d_gene: .; CDR3aa: CASSLWSGQETQYF; CDR3nt: TGTGCCAGCAGTTTGTGGTCAGGGCAAGAGACCCAGTACTTC
v_gene: TRBV28; abundance: .; len: 17; j_gene: TRBJ1-5; d_gene: TRBD1; CDR3aa: CASSADRGRVGNQPQHF; CDR3nt: TGTGCCAGCAGTGCCGACAGGGGGCGTGTGGGCAATCAGCCCCAGCATTTT
v_gene: TRBV2; abundance: .; len: 15; j_gene: TRBJ1-5; d_gene: TRBD1; CDR3aa: CASRVTGASNQPQHF; CDR3nt: TGTGCCAGCAGGGTCACAGGGGCTAGCAATCAGCCCCAGCATTTT
v_gene: TRBV18; abundance: .; len: 16; j_gene: TRBJ1-4; d_gene: TRBD1; CDR3aa: CASSPATRTGEEKLFF; CDR3nt: TGTGCCAGCTCACCGGCTACCCGGACAGGGGAGGAAAAACTGTTTTTT
v_gene: TRBV5-1; abundance: .; len: 14; j_gene: TRBJ2-7; d_gene: .; CDR3aa: CASSSRTGSYEQYF; CDR3nt: TGCGCCAGCAGCTCTCGGACTGGTTCCTACGAGCAGTACTTC
v_gene: TRBV27; abundance: .; len: 13; j_gene: TRBJ1-5; d_gene: .; CDR3aa: CASSAGTPGPQHF; CDR3nt: TGTGCCAGCAGTGCTGGGACACCCGGGCCCCAGCATTTT
v_gene: TRBV5-1; abundance: once; len: 13; j_gene: TRBJ1-6; d_gene: .; CDR3aa: CASRDRRDSPLHF; CDR3nt: TGCGCCAGCAGAGACAGGCGGGATTCACCCCTCCACTTT
v_gene: TRBV24-1; abundance: .; len: 13; j_gene: TRBJ1-1; d_gene: .; CDR3aa: CATSAQPNTEAFF; CDR3nt: TGTGCCACCAGCGCGCAACCAAACACTGAAGCTTTCTTT
v_gene: TRBV10-1; abundance: .; len: 15; j_gene: TRBJ1-1; d_gene: .; CDR3aa: CASSDHSTKDTEAFF; CDR3nt: TGCGCCAGCAGTGACCACTCGACAAAAGACACTGAAGCTTTCTTT